A selection of T cell receptor beta chains follows, all from one sample in a study of blood T cell repertoires in COVID-19. The method was immunoSEQ multiplex PCR; TCRdb's version includes in-frame clones alone and lacks a portion of them. The sample includes 150,000 or so clones, around 88% of them seen just once. The sample taken for sequencing was peripheral blood. These receptors were collected from a man aged 50-59 years with acute or convalescent COVID-19. CDR3s include the opening cysteine and the closing phenylalanine or tryptophan. A D gene is named only where the DNA matches it firmly. Only some rows state a clone size, as once, few, many or a class for expanded clones.

j_gene: TRBJ1-1
abundance: once
d_gene: NA
v_gene: TRBV5-1
CDR3aa: CASSLAAENTEAFF
CDR3nt: TGCGCCAGCAGCTTGGCTGCGGAGAACACTGAAGCTTTCTTT

j_gene: TRBJ2-5
abundance: few
d_gene: NA
v_gene: TRBV2
CDR3aa: CASSNYGETQYF
CDR3nt: TGTGCCAGCAGTAACTATGGGGAGACCCAGTACTTC

j_gene: TRBJ1-1
abundance: NA
d_gene: TRBD1
v_gene: TRBV5-4
CDR3aa: CASSLPRTGNTEAFF
CDR3nt: TGTGCCAGCAGCTTGCCCCGGACAGGGAACACTGAAGCTTTCTTT

j_gene: TRBJ1-5
abundance: NA
d_gene: NA
v_gene: TRBV6-1
CDR3aa: CASSLLGGFGQPQHF
CDR3nt: TGTGCCAGCAGTTTACTGGGGGGATTTGGACAGCCCCAGCATTTT

j_gene: TRBJ1-2
abundance: NA
d_gene: NA
v_gene: TRBV2
CDR3aa: CASSYRVDGYTF
CDR3nt: TGTGCCAGCAGTTACCGGGTAGATGGCTACACCTTC

j_gene: TRBJ1-3
abundance: NA
d_gene: NA
v_gene: TRBV6-5
CDR3aa: CASSYSKQFSGNTIYF
CDR3nt: TGTGCCAGCAGTTACTCGAAACAGTTCTCTGGAAACACCATATATTTT

j_gene: TRBJ1-1
abundance: NA
d_gene: NA
v_gene: TRBV7-3
CDR3aa: CASSPRARGEAFF
CDR3nt: TGTGCCAGCAGCCCCCGGGCGCGGGGTGAAGCTTTCTTT

j_gene: TRBJ1-1
abundance: NA
d_gene: NA
v_gene: TRBV13
CDR3aa: CASSLAFTEAFF
CDR3nt: TGTGCCAGCAGCCTAGCGTTCACTGAAGCTTTCTTT

j_gene: TRBJ1-4
abundance: NA
d_gene: NA
v_gene: TRBV28
CDR3aa: CASSLRQTTNEKLFF
CDR3nt: TGTGCCAGCAGTCTAAGACAAACAACTAATGAAAAACTGTTTTTT

j_gene: TRBJ1-1
abundance: once
d_gene: NA
v_gene: TRBV6-6
CDR3aa: CASSPGRLNTEAFF
CDR3nt: TGTGCCAGCAGTCCGGGGAGGTTGAACACTGAAGCTTTCTTT

j_gene: TRBJ1-4
abundance: NA
d_gene: TRBD1
v_gene: TRBV4-1
CDR3aa: CASSQDVLDVPGQGERKKLFF
CDR3nt: TGCGCCAGCAGCCAAGACGTCTTAGACGTCCCGGGACAGGGGGAAAGGAAAAAACTGTTTTTT

j_gene: TRBJ2-2
abundance: once
d_gene: TRBD2
v_gene: TRBV10-3
CDR3aa: CAISGRTSGRDPSNTGELFF
CDR3nt: TGTGCCATCAGTGGAAGGACTAGCGGGAGAGACCCTTCGAACACCGGGGAGCTGTTTTTT

j_gene: TRBJ1-1
abundance: NA
d_gene: TRBD1
v_gene: TRBV5-4
CDR3aa: CASSLAGTATEAFF
CDR3nt: TGTGCCAGCAGCTTGGCCGGGACAGCCACTGAAGCTTTCTTT

j_gene: TRBJ2-1
abundance: NA
d_gene: NA
v_gene: TRBV6-5
CDR3aa: CASSYSSSVNEQFF
CDR3nt: TGTGCCAGCAGTTACTCGTCTAGCGTAAATGAGCAGTTCTTC

j_gene: TRBJ1-1
abundance: NA
d_gene: TRBD1
v_gene: TRBV19
CDR3aa: CASGQGMNTEAFF
CDR3nt: TGTGCCAGTGGACAGGGGATGAACACTGAAGCTTTCTTT

j_gene: TRBJ1-1
abundance: NA
d_gene: NA
v_gene: TRBV7-2
CDR3aa: CASSPSRGGTEAFF
CDR3nt: TGTGCCAGCAGCCCTAGTAGGGGGGGCACTGAAGCTTTCTTT

j_gene: TRBJ2-7
abundance: NA
d_gene: NA
v_gene: TRBV2
CDR3aa: CASSVTAGRSYEQYF
CDR3nt: TGTGCCAGCAGTGTCACGGCGGGGCGGTCCTACGAGCAGTACTTC

j_gene: TRBJ1-1
abundance: NA
d_gene: NA
v_gene: TRBV6-5
CDR3aa: CASSTRGAITEAFF
CDR3nt: TGTGCCAGCAGCACCCGCGGGGCTATCACTGAAGCTTTCTTT

j_gene: TRBJ2-5
abundance: NA
d_gene: TRBD2
v_gene: TRBV5-8
CDR3aa: CASTQRLAGRETQYF
CDR3nt: TGTGCCAGCACCCAACGGCTAGCGGGGCGAGAGACCCAGTACTTC

j_gene: TRBJ2-2
abundance: NA
d_gene: NA
v_gene: TRBV14
CDR3aa: CATSERLRTGELFF
CDR3nt: TGTGCCACCTCGGAGCGGCTTAGGACCGGGGAGCTGTTTTTT

j_gene: TRBJ1-1
abundance: NA
d_gene: NA
v_gene: TRBV7-5
CDR3aa: CARTTSRGEGTNTEAFF
CDR3nt: TGTGCCAGAACCACGAGTAGAGGGGAGGGGACGAACACTGAAGCTTTCTTT

j_gene: TRBJ1-1
abundance: NA
d_gene: NA
v_gene: TRBV9
CDR3aa: CASSVGNRNTEAFF
CDR3nt: TGTGCCAGCAGCGTAGGAAACAGGAACACTGAAGCTTTCTTT

j_gene: TRBJ1-1
abundance: NA
d_gene: NA
v_gene: TRBV27
CDR3aa: CASSLFRYTEAFF
CDR3nt: TGTGCCAGCAGTTTATTCAGATACACTGAAGCTTTCTTT

j_gene: TRBJ1-5
abundance: NA
d_gene: NA
v_gene: TRBV2
CDR3aa: CASNGGVGGNQPQHF
CDR3nt: TGTGCCTCAAACGGCGGGGTCGGGGGCAATCAGCCCCAGCATTTT

j_gene: TRBJ1-5
abundance: NA
d_gene: NA
v_gene: TRBV27
CDR3aa: CASAASLGGASNQPQHF
CDR3nt: TGTGCCAGCGCCGCGTCATTAGGGGGTGCTAGCAATCAGCCCCAGCATTTT

j_gene: TRBJ2-2
abundance: NA
d_gene: NA
v_gene: TRBV27
CDR3aa: CASSFFSEPTGELFF
CDR3nt: TGTGCCAGCAGTTTCTTCTCGGAGCCTACCGGGGAGCTGTTTTTT

j_gene: TRBJ1-3
abundance: NA
d_gene: NA
v_gene: TRBV7-2
CDR3aa: CASSLVSLAGNTIYF
CDR3nt: TGTGCCAGCAGCTTAGTTTCCTTAGCTGGAAACACCATATATTTT

j_gene: TRBJ1-1
abundance: once
d_gene: TRBD1
v_gene: TRBV5-1
CDR3aa: CASSVGQGTEAFF
CDR3nt: TGCGCCAGCAGCGTGGGACAGGGGACTGAAGCTTTCTTT

j_gene: TRBJ1-1
abundance: NA
d_gene: NA
v_gene: TRBV7-2
CDR3aa: CASSLATGVNTEAFF
CDR3nt: TGTGCCAGCAGCTTAGCGACGGGGGTGAACACTGAAGCTTTCTTT

j_gene: TRBJ2-1
abundance: NA
d_gene: NA
v_gene: TRBV7-6
CDR3aa: CASSTWGGEQFF
CDR3nt: TGTGCCAGCAGCACCTGGGGGGGCGAGCAGTTCTTC

j_gene: TRBJ1-1
abundance: few
d_gene: TRBD1
v_gene: TRBV28
CDR3aa: CASSITGVGSTEAFF
CDR3nt: TGTGCCAGCAGTATTACAGGGGTGGGGAGCACTGAAGCTTTCTTT

j_gene: TRBJ2-2
abundance: NA
d_gene: NA
v_gene: TRBV5-1
CDR3aa: CASSFGPAGGSAGELFF
CDR3nt: TGCGCCAGCAGCTTTGGCCCCGCAGGAGGGTCGGCCGGGGAGCTGTTTTTT

j_gene: TRBJ1-5
abundance: NA
d_gene: NA
v_gene: TRBV28
CDR3aa: CASSLSRLGGGNQPQHF
CDR3nt: TGTGCCAGCAGTTTATCCAGACTCGGGGGGGGAAATCAGCCCCAGCATTTT

j_gene: TRBJ2-7
abundance: NA
d_gene: TRBD2
v_gene: TRBV5-1
CDR3aa: CASSLTRTSGRAYEQYF
CDR3nt: TGCGCCAGCAGCTTGACCCGGACTAGCGGGAGGGCCTACGAGCAGTACTTC

j_gene: TRBJ2-2
abundance: NA
d_gene: NA
v_gene: TRBV27
CDR3aa: CASSGRTNTGELFF
CDR3nt: TGTGCCAGCAGTGGGAGAACAAACACCGGGGAGCTGTTTTTT

j_gene: TRBJ1-2
abundance: once
d_gene: NA
v_gene: TRBV21-1
CDR3aa: CATRFLTPIYGYTF
CDR3nt: TGTGCCACTCGATTCCTAACGCCGATTTATGGCTACACCTTC

j_gene: TRBJ1-6
abundance: few
d_gene: TRBD1
v_gene: TRBV2
CDR3aa: CASTPFPGQGASPLHF
CDR3nt: TGTGCCAGCACCCCGTTCCCGGGACAGGGGGCTTCACCCCTCCACTTT

j_gene: TRBJ2-5
abundance: NA
d_gene: NA
v_gene: TRBV5-1
CDR3aa: CASSLGRGRQETQYF
CDR3nt: TGCGCCAGCAGCTTGGGGCGGGGGCGGCAAGAGACCCAGTACTTC

j_gene: TRBJ2-1
abundance: NA
d_gene: TRBD1
v_gene: TRBV5-1
CDR3aa: CASSFSLGTASNEQFF
CDR3nt: TGCGCCAGCAGCTTTTCTCTCGGGACAGCGAGCAATGAGCAGTTCTTC

j_gene: TRBJ2-1
abundance: NA
d_gene: NA
v_gene: TRBV10-1
CDR3aa: CASSEIIASTEQFF
CDR3nt: TGCGCCAGCAGTGAGATCATAGCGTCGACTGAGCAGTTCTTC

j_gene: TRBJ2-5
abundance: NA
d_gene: NA
v_gene: TRBV30
CDR3aa: CAWSVLGTGQETQYF
CDR3nt: TGTGCCTGGAGTGTACTAGGCACAGGGCAAGAGACCCAGTACTTC

j_gene: TRBJ1-5
abundance: NA
d_gene: NA
v_gene: TRBV3-1/TRBV3-2
CDR3aa: CASSQTLGVVSNQPQHF
CDR3nt: TGTGCCAGCAGCCAGACCCTGGGCGTAGTTAGCAATCAGCCCCAGCATTTT

j_gene: TRBJ1-5
abundance: NA
d_gene: TRBD1
v_gene: TRBV30
CDR3aa: CAWSQGQSNQPQHF
CDR3nt: TGTGCCTGGAGCCAGGGACAGTCGAATCAGCCCCAGCATTTT

j_gene: TRBJ2-1
abundance: NA
d_gene: NA
v_gene: TRBV18
CDR3aa: CASSPLGTGLTEQFF
CDR3nt: TGTGCCAGCTCACCGTTGGGGACTGGCCTTACTGAGCAGTTCTTC

j_gene: TRBJ1-1
abundance: NA
d_gene: TRBD1
v_gene: TRBV5-6
CDR3aa: CASSLPDRVQGAFF
CDR3nt: TGTGCCAGCAGCCTACCTGACAGGGTCCAAGGAGCTTTCTTT

j_gene: TRBJ2-7
abundance: NA
d_gene: TRBD1
v_gene: TRBV6-5
CDR3aa: CASSAGGLGSYEQYF
CDR3nt: TGTGCCAGCAGCGCAGGGGGTTTGGGTTCCTACGAGCAGTACTTC